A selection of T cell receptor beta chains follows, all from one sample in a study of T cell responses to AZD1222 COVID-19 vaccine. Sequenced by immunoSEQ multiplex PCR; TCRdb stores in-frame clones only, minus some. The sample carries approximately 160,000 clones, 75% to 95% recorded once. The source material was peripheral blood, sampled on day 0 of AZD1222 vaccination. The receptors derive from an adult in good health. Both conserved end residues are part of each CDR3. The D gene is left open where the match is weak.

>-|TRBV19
CASSIGKGYSNQPQHF
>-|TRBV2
CASSVGGGTQPQHF
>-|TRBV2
CASNYRDPDTQYF
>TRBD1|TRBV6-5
CASSYSRQGVTEAFF
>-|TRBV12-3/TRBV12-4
CASRSSLGKTF
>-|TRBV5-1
CASSVRAEDQRGLRGYTF
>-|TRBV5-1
CASSSDSRSGNTIYF
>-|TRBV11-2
CASSFGLAWSYEQYF
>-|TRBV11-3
CASWRGKGAGTDTQYF
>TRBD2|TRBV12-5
CASGLSSGRAYEQYF